This T cell receptor beta chain comes out of a study of blood T cell repertoires in COVID-19. The wider study: Collection of acute and convalescent COVID-19 samples took place in the United States, Italy and Spain.

Per the original methods: Nucleated cell number was recorded as an estimate derived from reference gene primer amplification. Assay used: immunoSEQ multiplex PCR; TCRdb lists only in-frame clones, some missing. Clone size and the V and J calls come from that table; the DNA yielded D and trimming. Of more than 100,000 clones listed, roughly 87% are singletons. About this clone: This specimen includes other DNA sequences encoding the same CDR3.

Trimming left V 2 bases short and J 0 bases short, with 5 bases between. This CDR3 comprises 13 residues. Looked up from germline, CDR1 is SGHRS and CDR2 is YFSETQ. This receptor was identified in a middle-aged man in a cohort sampled during active COVID-19. The sample was peripheral blood. The chain couples TRBV5-1 to TRBJ1-2; D call uncertain. The CDR3: CASSFDSNYGYTF. In nucleotides, the CDR3 is TGCGCCAGCAGCTTTGACTCTAACTATGGCTACACCTTC.